These 6 T cell receptor beta chains were sequenced from one sample in a study of TIL therapy for anti-PD-1-resistant metastatic lung cancer. Time point denoted: pre-treatment sample, taken before nivolumab and TIL therapy. Sequencing used immunoSEQ v3. Profiling relied on immunoSEQ multiplex PCR, and the TCRdb table lists in-frame clones only, not all of them. This table has 50,000 or so clones, 79% appearing once. This material consisted of blood, taken at baseline. These receptors all stem from a woman between 30 and 80 years old with non-small cell lung cancer.

DNA of the CDR3: TGTGCCAGCAGCGTAGGCCAGGGCGCATCTTACGAGCAGTACTTC. As protein: CASSVGQGASYEQYF. The rearrangement joins TRBV9 to TRBJ2-7; maybe TRBD1 (5 bases). The germline gives CDR1 SGDLS, CDR2 YYNGEE. CDR3 length: 15 residues. V lost 0 bases and J 4 bases, leaving 14 bases between the germline ends.

J is TRBJ1-1 and V is TRBV16, with a possible D match to TRBD1 (6 bases). The CDR3 extends over 15 amino acids. Germline CDR1 is KGHSY and CDR2 is FQNENV. The V end lost 2 bases, the J end lost 4 bases, and 14 bases lay between the germline ends. Here the CDR3 reads CASSQRGGGSTEAFF. CDR3 in DNA: TGTGCCAGCAGCCAAAGGGGAGGGGGAAGCACTGAAGCTTTCTTT.

The genes are TRBV29-1 and TRBJ1-1; no clear D gene. This CDR3 is built from 13 residues. CDR1 is SQVTM, CDR2 ANQGSEA, per germline. V was clipped by 3 bases and J by 3 bases, with 11 bases between them. DNA of the CDR3: TGCAGCGTTGAGGCGGGAGCTGACACTGAAGCTTTCTTT. It specifies CSVEAGADTEAFF. The entire variable domain, with the rest obtained from reference TRBV29-1 and TRBJ1-1, is as follows: SAVISQKPSRDICQRGTSLTIQCQVDSQVTMMFWYRQQPGQSLTLIATANQGSEATYESGFVIDKFPISRPNLTFSTLTVSNMSPEDSSIYLCSVEAGADTEAFFGQGTRLTVV.

This clone showed up just once. The genes are TRBV6-5 and TRBJ1-4; possibly TRBD1 for D (5 bases). Per the germline V gene, CDR1 is MNHEY and CDR2 is SVGAGI. There are 11 residues in the CDR3. Trimming took off 5 bases at V and 12 bases at J, with 10 bases between the two ends. In DNA, the CDR3 is TGTGCCAGCAGTCAGGGAGGTCAACTGTTTTTT. It encodes CASSQGGQLFF.

The chain is built from TRBV7-2 and TRBJ2-4; D might be TRBD1 or TRBD2, each matching 6 bases. V lost 4 bases and J 9 bases, leaving 22 bases between the germline ends. The germline V gene encodes CDR1 SGHTA and CDR2 FQGNSA. The CDR3 covers 16 residues. The CDR3 here is CASSSGWGARIVIQYF. The CDR3 coding sequence is TGTGCCAGCAGCTCCGGGTGGGGGGCGCGAATCGTCATTCAGTACTTC.

The chain is built from TRBV5-1 and TRBJ2-5, with TRBD1 as a possible D gene (6 bases). The CDR3 length is 14 residues. The V gene's germline CDR1 is SGHRS and CDR2 YFSETQ. The V end lost 4 bases, the J end lost 5 bases, and 15 bases lay between the germline ends. The CDR3 nucleotides read TGCGCCAGCAGCCCGACAGGTACCGAGGAGACCCAGTACTTC. Translated: CASSPTGTEETQYF.